What follows are 11 T cell receptor beta chains derived from one specimen sequenced in a study of blood T cell repertoires in COVID-19. TCRdb keeps only in-frame clones here, not all; method: immunoSEQ multiplex PCR. The sample consists of approximately 220,000 clones, approximately 85% of them appearing once. Sample: peripheral blood. All receptors come from a man between 50 and 59 years old who had recovered from COVID-19.

This clone was seen once. The chain is built from TRBV6-6 and TRBJ2-6, with D hard to call. V lost 7 bases and J lost 0, with 10 bases in between. Per the germline V gene, CDR1 is MNHNY and CDR2 is SVGAGI (reference sequence). The CDR3 is 15 residues long. The CDR3 protein is CASNPSGSGANVLTF. In DNA form, the CDR3 reads TGTGCCAGCAACCCCTCAGGCTCTGGGGCCAACGTCCTGACTTTC.

The rearrangement uses TRBV10-3 and TRBJ1-1; 9 bases match TRBD1. The V gene's germline CDR1 is ENHRY and CDR2 SYGVKD. After removal of 6 bases from V and 1 base from J, the junction contained 15 bases not matched to a gene. This CDR3 is built from 18 residues. In nucleotides, the CDR3 is TGTGCCATCAGGTCACAGGGGGCGCAGATTAGGAAGAACACTGAAGCTTTCTTT. Translating it yields CAIRSQGAQIRKNTEAFF.

The CDR3 DNA is TGTGCCAGCAGTTCCCAAAACACCGGGGAGCTGTTTTTT. The encoded protein is CASSSQNTGELFF. The rearrangement joins TRBV27 to TRBJ2-2, with unresolved D. The germline V and J ends were trimmed by 4 bases and 2 bases, with 5 bases remaining between them. Germline V lookup: CDR1 MNHEY, CDR2 SMNVEV (reference sequence). This CDR3 has 13 residues.

The J gene is TRBJ2-3, the V gene TRBV29-1; 8 bases match TRBD2. The CDR3 has 16 residues. The trim removed 4 bases at V and 7 bases at J, leaving 16 bases unmatched. Germline CDR1 is SQVTM and CDR2 is ANQGSEA. The CDR3 loop reads CSVGPPGGGGTNTQYF. Here the CDR3 DNA reads TGCAGCGTTGGGCCCCCGGGGGGGGGCGGGACCAATACGCAGTATTTT.

The chain uses TRBV5-4 and TRBJ2-7; weak D call: TRBD1 (6 bases). The germline V and J ends were trimmed by 5 bases and 2 bases, with 14 bases remaining between them. The CDR3 sequence is 14 residues long. In germline, CDR1 is SGHNT, CDR2 YYREEE (reference sequence). The CDR3 region has the DNA TGTGCCAGCAGACTACAGGGTACGGCCTACGAGCAGTACTTC. Its protein is CASRLQGTAYEQYF.

This rearrangement joins TRBV6-6 to TRBJ2-1; 9 bases map to TRBD2. The CDR3 is 14 amino acids. The junction had 9 bases not matched to a gene; V was cut back by 6 bases and J by 9 bases. The V gene's germline CDR1 is MNHNY and CDR2 SVGAGI (reference sequence). DNA of the CDR3: TGTGCCAGCAGACCTGGGCTAGCGGGAAGTGAGCAGTTCTTC. The encoded protein is CASRPGLAGSEQFF.

This clone has just one count. This chain connects TRBV27 to TRBJ1-6, with 8 bases identical to TRBD1. V shed 2 bases, J shed 12 bases, and the junction held 6 bases outside the gene matches. Per the germline V gene, CDR1 is MNHEY and CDR2 is SMNVEV (reference sequence). The CDR3 has 14 amino acids. The CDR3 region is CASSLGQGAQPLHF. In DNA form, the CDR3 reads TGTGCCAGCAGTTTAGGTCAGGGGGCCCAACCCCTCCACTTT.

The V and J genes are TRBV6-5 and TRBJ2-5; D call uncertain. Between the trimmed V and J ends, which lost 0 bases and 4 bases, there was a span of 9 bases. This CDR3 contains 14 residues. Per germline, CDR1 MNHEY and CDR2 SVGAGI. The CDR3 sequence: CASSYSSSGETQYF. CDR3 nucleotide sequence: TGTGCCAGCAGTTACTCCAGCTCAGGAGAGACCCAGTACTTC.

This clone has a single count. The chain uses TRBV9 and TRBJ2-3; 10 positions match TRBD2. With V trimmed by 4 bases and J by 1 base, 3 bases remained unmatched. The CDR3 runs to 15 residues. Germline assignment: CDR1 SGDLS and CDR2 YYNGEE. The chain's CDR3 is CASSLGTSGTDTQYF. CDR3 in DNA: TGTGCCAGCAGCCTAGGGACTAGCGGCACAGATACGCAGTATTTT. The full variable domain, rest sourced from reference TRBV9 and TRBJ2-3, is DSGVTQTPKHLITATGQRVTLRCSPRSGDLSVYWYQQSLDQGLQFLIQYYNGEERAKGNILERFSAQQFPDLHSELNLSSLELGDSALYFCASSLGTSGTDTQYFGPGTRLTVL.

The chain links TRBV9 to TRBJ2-1; D is possibly TRBD2 (5 bases). This CDR3 is built from 16 residues. Germline loops: CDR1 SGDLS, CDR2 YYNGEE. Between the trimmed V and J ends, which lost 3 bases and 1 base, there was a span of 14 bases. In DNA form, the CDR3 reads TGTGCCAGCAGCGAGTGGCTAACGGGGTCCTACAATGAGCAGTTCTTC. Encoded protein: CASSEWLTGSYNEQFF. The variable domain in full, completed from reference TRBV9 and TRBJ2-1, reads DSGVTQTPKHLITATGQRVTLRCSPRSGDLSVYWYQQSLDQGLQFLIQYYNGEERAKGNILERFSAQQFPDLHSELNLSSLELGDSALYFCASSEWLTGSYNEQFFGPGTRLTVL.

The chain combines TRBV11-1 with TRBJ2-5, with 8 bases fitting TRBD2. CDR3 length: 16 residues. Per the germline V gene, CDR1 is SGHAT and CDR2 is FQDESV (reference sequence). J lost 1 base, V lost 7 bases, and 11 bases had no gene match. The CDR3 is CASTPQVAGTQETQYF. Here the CDR3 DNA reads TGTGCCAGCACCCCCCAGGTAGCGGGGACCCAAGAGACCCAGTACTTC.